This TCR beta chain was documented in a study of identical twins. This clonotype was detected only a few times. Looked up from germline, CDR1 is SNHLY and CDR2 is FYNNEI. This CDR3 is 14 amino acids long. The V end was cut by 7 bases, the J end by 4 bases, with 14 bases between. One entry per CDR3 protein, called by TCRdb with MiXCR from the 5' RACE reads. The top ten clones hold about 1.6% of a sample with about 890,000 distinct CDR3 sequences, more than 9% of them seen once. The same data also contributed to another study, on yellow fever vaccine responses in identical twins.

Source material: PBMCs. The sequence came from a woman aged 18-35 years in good health. The rearrangement links TRBV2 to TRBJ1-3; D perhaps matches TRBD1 (5 bases). CDR3 region: CASNRRGEGNTIYF. The CDR3 region has the DNA TGTGCCAGCAACCGAAGGGGCGAGGGAAACACCATATATTTT.